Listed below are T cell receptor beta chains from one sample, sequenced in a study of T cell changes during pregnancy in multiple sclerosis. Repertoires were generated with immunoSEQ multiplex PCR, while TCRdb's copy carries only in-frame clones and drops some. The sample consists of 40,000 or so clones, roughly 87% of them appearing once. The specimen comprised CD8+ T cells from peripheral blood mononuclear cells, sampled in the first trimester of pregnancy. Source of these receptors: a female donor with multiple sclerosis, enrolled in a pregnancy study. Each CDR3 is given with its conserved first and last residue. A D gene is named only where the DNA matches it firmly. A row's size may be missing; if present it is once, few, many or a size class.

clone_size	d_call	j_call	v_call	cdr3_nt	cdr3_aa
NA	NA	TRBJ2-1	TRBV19	TGTGCCAGTAGTTTTGGGGATCTTCTAGCGCATCAGTTCTTC	CASSFGDLLAHQFF
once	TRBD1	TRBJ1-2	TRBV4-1	TGCGCCAGCAGCCAAGGGGACAGGGACCCTCTAGGCTACACCTTC	CASSQGDRDPLGYTF
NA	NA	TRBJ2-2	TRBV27	TGTGCCAGCAGTTTATTGTCCTTCCCGGACACCGGGGAGCTGTTTTTT	CASSLLSFPDTGELFF
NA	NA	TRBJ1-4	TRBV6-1	TGTGCCAGCCCGAGCATCCTTGGTAAACTGTTTTTT	CASPSILGKLFF
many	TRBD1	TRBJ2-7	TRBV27	TGTGCCAGCAGTTATACAGGGGCCGAGCAGTACTTC	CASSYTGAEQYF
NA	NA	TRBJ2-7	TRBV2	TGTGCCAGTGAAGACAACTACGAGCAGTACTTC	CASEDNYEQYF
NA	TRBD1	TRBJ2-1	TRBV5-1	TGCGCCAGCAGCTTATACAGGGGCGTGAATGAGCAGTTCTTC	CASSLYRGVNEQFF
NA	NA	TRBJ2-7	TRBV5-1	TGCGCCAGCAGCCTGACTAGAGTCCCCTACGAGCAGTACTTC	CASSLTRVPYEQYF
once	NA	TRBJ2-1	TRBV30	TGTGCCTGGAGTGACAGTCATGAGCAGTTCTTC	CAWSDSHEQFF
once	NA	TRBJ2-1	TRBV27	TGTGCCAGCAGGCCAAGAGGGGGTTCCTACAATGAGCAGTTCTTC	CASRPRGGSYNEQFF
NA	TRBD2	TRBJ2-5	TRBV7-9	TGTGCCAGCAGCTTAGGGACTAGCGGGCCACAAGAGACCCAGTACTTC	CASSLGTSGPQETQYF
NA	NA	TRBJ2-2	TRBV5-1	TGCGCCAGCAGCTTATCAGGGCGGTCCGGGGAGCTGTTTTTT	CASSLSGRSGELFF
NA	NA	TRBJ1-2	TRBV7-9	TGTGCCAGCAGCTTAGCCAGTCCCTATGGCTACACCTTC	CASSLASPYGYTF
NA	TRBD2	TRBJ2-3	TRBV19	TGTGCCGTCTCGACTAGCGGAAGCACAGATACGCAGTATTTT	CAVSTSGSTDTQYF
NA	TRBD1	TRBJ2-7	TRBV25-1	TGTGCCAGCAGTACGAGGGGGCGCCCCCACGAGCAGTACTTC	CASSTRGRPHEQYF
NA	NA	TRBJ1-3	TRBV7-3	TGTGCCAGCAGCCGTGAGGACACTCCCCGGGCCGGAAACACCATATATTTT	CASSREDTPRAGNTIYF
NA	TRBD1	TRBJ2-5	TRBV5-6	TGTGCCAGCAGTGAGGGACAGACTGTAGAGACCCAGTACTTC	CASSEGQTVETQYF
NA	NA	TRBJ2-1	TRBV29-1	TGCAGCGCTATAGACAATGAGCAGTTCTTC	CSAIDNEQFF
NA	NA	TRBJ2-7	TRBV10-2	TGCGCCAGCAGTGAGGATCCGGGTACCCTGCTGTCGTACGAGCAGTACTTC	CASSEDPGTLLSYEQYF
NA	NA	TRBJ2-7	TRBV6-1	TGTGCCAGCAGTGGGGGCCACGAGCAGTACTTC	CASSGGHEQYF
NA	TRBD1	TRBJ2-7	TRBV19	TGTGCCAGTAGTATAGGGACAGGGAACGAGCAGTACTTC	CASSIGTGNEQYF
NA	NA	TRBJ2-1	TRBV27	TGTGCCAGCAGTTTAGACAGCTCCACAGGAAATGAGCAGTTCTTC	CASSLDSSTGNEQFF
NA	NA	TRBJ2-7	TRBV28	TGTGCCAGCAGTTTAGCTCAGGGTGGTTTCGAGCAGTACTTC	CASSLAQGGFEQYF
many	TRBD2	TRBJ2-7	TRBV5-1	TGCGCCAGCAGCATCGGGAGGGCCTACGAGCAGTACTTC	CASSIGRAYEQYF
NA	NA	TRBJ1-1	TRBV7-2	TGTGCCAGCGAAACGTTACGGAGGAACACTGAAGCTTTCTTT	CASETLRRNTEAFF
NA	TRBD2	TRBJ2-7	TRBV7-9	TGTGCCAGCAGCACTAGCGGATACTACGAGCAGTACTTC	CASSTSGYYEQYF
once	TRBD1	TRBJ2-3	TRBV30	TGTGCCTGGAGTACGGATCCGGGACAGGCTTCGACGGATACGCAGTATTTT	CAWSTDPGQASTDTQYF
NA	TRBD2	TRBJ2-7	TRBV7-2	TGTGCCAGCAGCATCGATAGCGGGATCCCCTACGAGCAGTACTTC	CASSIDSGIPYEQYF
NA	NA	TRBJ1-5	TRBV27	TGTGCCAGCAGTGTCAAGGGGAACAATCAGCCCCAGCATTTT	CASSVKGNNQPQHF